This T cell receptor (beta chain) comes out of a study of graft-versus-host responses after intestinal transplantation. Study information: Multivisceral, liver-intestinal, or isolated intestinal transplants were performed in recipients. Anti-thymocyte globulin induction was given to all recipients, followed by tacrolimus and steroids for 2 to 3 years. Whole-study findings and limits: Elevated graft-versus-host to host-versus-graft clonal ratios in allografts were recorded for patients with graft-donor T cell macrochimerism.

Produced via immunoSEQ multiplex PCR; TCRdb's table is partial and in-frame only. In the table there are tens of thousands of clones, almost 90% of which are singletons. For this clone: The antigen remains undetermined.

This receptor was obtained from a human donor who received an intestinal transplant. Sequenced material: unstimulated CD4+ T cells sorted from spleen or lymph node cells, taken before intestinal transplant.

The CDR3 sequence is CASSQQGLTYNEQFF. CDR3 bases: TGCGCCAGCAGCCAACAGGGTTTGACCTACAATGAGCAGTTCTTC. The V gene is TRBV5-1, the J gene TRBJ2-1, with D possibly matching TRBD1 (6 bases). Trimming removed 4 bases from V and 2 bases from J, with 13 bases in between. CDR1 and CDR2 (germline): SGHRS, YFSETQ. The CDR3 is 15 residues long. Drawing the rest from reference TRBV5-1 and TRBJ2-1, the complete variable domain is KAGVTQTPRYLIKTRGQQVTLSCSPISGHRSVSWYQQTPGQGLQFLFEYFSETQRNKGNFPGRFSGRQFSNSRSEMNVSTLELGDSALYLCASSQQGLTYNEQFFGPGTRLTVL.